The sequence of this T cell receptor (beta chain) was determined in a study of blood T cell repertoires in COVID-19. The CDR3 covers 14 residues. Germline CDR1 is SNHLY and CDR2 is FYNNEI. Trimming removed 10 bases at V and 11 bases at J, with 24 bases between. Original processing methods: Amplification from reference gene primers served as the basis for estimated nucleated cell counts. Only in-frame clones appear in the TCRdb table, and some are missing; sequencing was by immunoSEQ multiplex PCR. That table furnishes V, J and clone size, whereas the DNA furnished D and trimming. This table holds some 14,000 clones, roughly 90% found once.

The chain combines TRBV2 with TRBJ2-1, with D maybe TRBD1 (5 bases). The clonotype originates from a man older than 75 with acute or convalescent COVID-19. The source material was peripheral blood. The DNA for the CDR3 is TGTGCCACCAACCCGAGACAGACCTCTGGTAAGCAGTTCTTC. This encodes CATNPRQTSGKQFF.